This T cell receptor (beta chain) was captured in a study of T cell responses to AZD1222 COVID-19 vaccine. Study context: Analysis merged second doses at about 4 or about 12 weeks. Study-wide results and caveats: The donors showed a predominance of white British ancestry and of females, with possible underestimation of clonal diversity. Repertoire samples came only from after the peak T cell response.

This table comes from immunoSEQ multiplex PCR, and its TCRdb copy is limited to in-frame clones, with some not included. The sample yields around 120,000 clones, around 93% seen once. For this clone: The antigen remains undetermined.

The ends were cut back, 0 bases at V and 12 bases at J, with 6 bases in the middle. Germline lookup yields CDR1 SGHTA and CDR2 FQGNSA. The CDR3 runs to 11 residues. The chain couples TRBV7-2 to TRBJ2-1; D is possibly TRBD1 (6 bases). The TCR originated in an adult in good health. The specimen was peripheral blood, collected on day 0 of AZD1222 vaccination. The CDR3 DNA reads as TGTGCCAGCAGCTTAGCGACAGGGCAGTTCTTC. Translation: CASSLATGQFF.